This record looks at one TCR beta chain sequence and its context. This clone was seen more than once but under ten times. It lacks a known antigen. No much larger clonotype is one base removed from it; base qualities were not supplied. From the cysteine through the phenylalanine, the CDR3 covers 14 amino acids. The kept DNA is CDR3 alone, 42 bases in frame from the first base. CDR1 and CDR2 are read off the germline V gene (reference sequence) as LNHDA and SQIVND. V ends up 5 bases short and J 8 bases short, with an unmatched junction base count of 10. The healthy controls were around 40 blood donors, and the buffy coats of these donors were supplied by the Finnish Red Cross blood service. All TCR-sequenced material derived from peripheral blood: patient blood samples and healthy donor buffy coats. Peripheral blood mononuclear cells were isolated by Ficoll-Hypaque gradient centrifugation. Magnetic purification was used to isolate CD4+ cells from the buffy coats of the healthy controls. The Gentra Puregene Cell and Tissue kit was used to extract genomic DNA, and a Qubit 2.0 fluorometer was used to measure the amount of genomic DNA.

This record belongs to a study of STAT5B mutations in CD4+ large granular lymphocyte leukemia (dated by TCRdb to 2021 to 2024). The study in broad terms: Among the healthy controls, the CDR3 'QG' motif was associated with a particular HLA allele. TCRbeta repertoires of CD4+ T-cell large granular lymphocyte leukemia patients were compared with those of healthy blood donors. Flow cytometry performed on FACSCanto II or FACSVerse showed that the purified fractions had more than 95% purity among lymphocytes.

Broader findings and caveats from the paper: TRBV06-family usage was enriched among the top patient clones (8/27) compared with healthy controls (2/35). CD4-sorted patient repertoires appeared more clonal than healthy CD4+ repertoires, and this difference persisted after removing the putative leukemic clones. The main leukemic clonotypes were found to be private to each patient, although approximately 25% of the main leukemic clonotypes were detected at low frequency in the non-leukemic repertoires of other patients. The data were not HLA-matched, and the relatively small sample size could explain the higher clonality seen in CD4+ compared with CD8+ T-LGLL.

The immunoSEQ assay at survey resolution was applied to genomic DNA for sequencing of TCRbeta rearrangements. In the original analysis: A lowest detectable productive clonotype frequency of 2.59 x 10-5 was observed in the TCR sequencing data. Only productive TCRbeta rearrangements, meaning sequences that were complete and in-frame, were kept for the analyses. Clonality for each sample was calculated as Simpson clonality in the immunoSEQ Analyzer version 3.0. Clones were categorized by frequency as very rare, small, medium, large (1-20%) or hyperexpanded (>20%). Generation probabilities were estimated with OLGA 1.2.3, V-gene circos plots were generated with VDJtools, specificities were searched for in VDJdb, and CDR3 motifs were identified with GLIPH. Sourced from immuneACCESS, this table was stored by TCRdb with only in-frame sequences that have V and J called. A share of the clones is absent; for the studies checked, an unresolved V gene accounts for under half, and the remainder has no known explanation. The V and J calls and clone size come from that table; D and trimming were worked out from the DNA. Present in this sample are 20,000 to 30,000 clones, approximately 81% of which were seen just once. The ten largest account for about 0.35% of the sample.

Sequenced input: CD4+ T cells from blood buffy coats. In this chain, TRBV19 is recombined with TRBJ2-3; TRBD1 matches 7 bases in the middle. The sequence was collected from a human donor in good health. The CDR3 reads as follows: CASSSTGAKGTQYF. Here is the DNA: TGTGCCAGTAGTTCCACAGGGGCTAAGGGTACGCAGTATTTT.